One sample yielded the 28 T cell receptor beta chains listed below, sequenced in a study of OX40 agonist ivuxolimab in advanced cancers. Assay used: immunoSEQ multiplex PCR; TCRdb lists only in-frame clones, some missing. The repertoire holds 40,000 to 45,000 clones, about nine tenths seen once, with 4.5% to 6% in the top ten. Sequencing was performed on CD4+ or CD8+ T cells sorted from blood, taken in a trial of the OX40 agonist ivuxolimab. The source of these receptors is an adult with an advanced solid tumor such as melanoma, head and neck, liver or kidney cancer.

This chain links TRBV19 with TRBJ2-7; D unresolved. Trimming removed 3 bases from V and 1 base from J, with 7 bases in between. The CDR3 runs to 13 residues. Germline V lookup: CDR1 LNHDA, CDR2 SQIVND (reference sequence). CDR3 in amino acids: CASSISVSYEQYF. The CDR3 DNA reads as TGTGCCAGTAGTATTAGTGTTTCCTACGAGCAGTACTTC.

The chain has TRBV19 and TRBJ2-7, with 7 bases lining up with TRBD1. The junction had 10 bases not matched to a gene; V was cut back by 5 bases and J by 3 bases. This CDR3 is built from 15 residues. The germline gives CDR1 LNHDA, CDR2 SQIVND (reference sequence). CDR3 coding DNA: TGTGCCAGTAGTCGCCCCAGGGGGTCAGGCTACGAGCAGTACTTC. The encoded protein is CASSRPRGSGYEQYF.

This chain links TRBV7-9 with TRBJ2-3; 11 bases align to TRBD2. Germline V lookup: CDR1 SEHNR, CDR2 FQNEAQ (reference sequence). V shed 5 bases and J 4 bases; nucleotides not matched to a gene: 8. The CDR3 loop spans 16 amino acids. CDR3 region: CASSRKLAGVADTQYF. The CDR3 bases are TGTGCCAGCAGCCGTAAACTAGCGGGAGTAGCAGATACGCAGTATTTT.

V gene TRBV5-4 combines with J gene TRBJ2-2; D may be TRBD2 (5 bases). The germline V and J ends were trimmed by 1 base and 4 bases, with 14 bases remaining between them. The CDR3 runs 16 residues. The germline gives CDR1 SGHNT, CDR2 YYREEE (reference sequence). The CDR3 DNA is TGTGCCAGCAGCTTGCCTCGGGGTGGGTTCACCGGGGAGCTGTTTTTT. Translating it yields CASSLPRGGFTGELFF.

The rearrangement uses TRBV18 and TRBJ1-4; no reliable D call. Per the germline V gene, CDR1 is KGHSH and CDR2 is LQKENI. The CDR3 runs to 15 residues. Between the trimmed V and J ends, which lost 3 bases and 6 bases, there was a span of 14 bases. DNA of the CDR3: TGTGCCAGCTCACCCAGCTACGGCCTACATGAAAAACTGTTTTTT. Translating gives CASSPSYGLHEKLFF.

This clone has just a few counts. The rearrangement uses TRBV2 and TRBJ2-2, with D maybe TRBD1 (5 bases). The CDR3 consists of 14 residues. The germline V gene has CDR1 SNHLY and CDR2 FYNNEI. Between the trimmed V and J ends, which lost 7 bases and 2 bases, there was a span of 11 bases. The CDR3 nucleotides read TGTGCCAGCAACAAGGGGTCAAACACCGGGGAGCTGTTTTTT. This gives the protein CASNKGSNTGELFF.

The chain has TRBV7-3 and TRBJ2-2; tentative D call: TRBD2 (5 bases). Germline V gives CDR1 SGHTA, CDR2 FQGTGA. V lost 3 bases and J 5 bases, leaving 10 bases between the germline ends. The CDR3 consists of 14 residues. The CDR3 reads CASSFPGKTGELFF. The CDR3 DNA follows: TGTGCCAGCAGCTTTCCGGGAAAAACCGGGGAGCTGTTTTTT.

In this sample, this clone turned up once. This chain joins TRBV19 and TRBJ2-1; 12 nucleotides match TRBD2. The length of the CDR3 is 18 residues. Germline V gene lookup returns CDR1 LNHDA and CDR2 SQIVND (reference sequence). V lost 1 base and J lost 4; bases outside the gene matches: 8. CDR3: CASSIVVTSGRIYNEQFF. The CDR3 nucleotides are TGTGCCAGTAGTATAGTAGTTACTAGCGGGAGGATATACAATGAGCAGTTCTTC.

The V and J genes are TRBV11-2 and TRBJ2-7; D remains unclear. Germline CDR1 reads SGHAT; CDR2 reads FQNNGV. V gave up 5 bases and J gave up 5 bases, with 10 bases separating them. CDR3 length: 12 residues. CDR3 protein: CASSIKANEQYF. CDR3 in DNA: TGTGCCAGCAGCATCAAGGCTAACGAGCAGTACTTC. Using reference TRBV11-2 and TRBJ2-7 for the parts outside the CDR3, the full variable domain is EAGVAQSPRYKIIEKRQSVAFWCNPISGHATLYWYQQILGQGPKLLIQFQNNGVVDDSQLPKDRFSAERLKGVDSTLKIQPAKLEDSAVYLCASSIKANEQYFGPGTRLTVT.

The chain links TRBV19 to TRBJ2-5; 10 positions match TRBD1. The CDR3 sequence is 14 residues long. The V gene's germline CDR1 is LNHDA and CDR2 SQIVND (reference sequence). Trimming at V came to 5 bases and at J to 5 bases, leaving 5 bases not matched to a gene. The CDR3 coding sequence is TGTGCCAGTAGTTTTCGGACAGGGGGGGAGACCCAGTACTTC. Protein sequence: CASSFRTGGETQYF. The variable domain in full, with the rest retrieved from reference TRBV19 and TRBJ2-5, is DGGITQSPKYLFRKEGQNVTLSCEQNLNHDAMYWYRQDPGQGLRLIYYSQIVNDFQKGDIAEGYSVSREKKESFPLTVTSAQKNPTAFYLCASSFRTGGETQYFGPGTRLLVL.

The rearrangement joins TRBV28 to TRBJ2-2; D gene unclear. Germline lookup yields CDR1 MDHEN and CDR2 SYDVKM. V was trimmed by 6 bases and J by 2 bases, leaving 4 bases between them. The CDR3 loop spans 12 amino acids. CDR3 sequence (DNA): TGTGCCAGCAGATTTAACACCGGGGAGCTGTTTTTT. It codes for CASRFNTGELFF.

This chain joins TRBV7-6 and TRBJ2-1, with D perhaps matching TRBD1 (6 bases). Trimming shortened V by 1 base and J by 3 bases, and 16 bases separated the two germline ends. The CDR3 runs to 17 residues. Per the germline V gene, CDR1 is SGHVS and CDR2 is FNYEAQ. CDR3 loop: CASSLVGAGQYYNEQFF. Written as DNA, the CDR3 is TGTGCCAGCAGCTTAGTGGGGGCTGGACAGTACTACAATGAGCAGTTCTTC.

The chain joins TRBV11-1 to TRBJ2-5; D unresolved. CDR3 length: 11 amino acids. V was cut by 8 bases and J by 5 bases, with 9 bases left in between. CDR1 SGHAT and CDR2 FQDESV come from the germline V gene (reference sequence). The CDR3: CASGDSETQYF. As DNA, the CDR3 is TGTGCCAGCGGCGACTCGGAGACCCAGTACTTC.

The V gene is TRBV7-8, the J gene TRBJ1-1; 7 bases agree with TRBD1. This CDR3 spans 14 amino acids. CDR1 is SGHVS, CDR2 FQNEAQ, per germline. The V segment lost 2 bases and the J segment 4 bases; nucleotides outside the gene matches: 4. The chain's CDR3 is CASSLQGGSTEAFF. Written as DNA, the CDR3 is TGTGCCAGCAGCTTACAGGGGGGGAGCACTGAAGCTTTCTTT.

This chain connects TRBV2 to TRBJ1-2; D uncertain. Germline CDR1 reads SNHLY; CDR2 reads FYNNEI. Trimming stripped 11 bases from V and 1 base from J, with 11 bases between. This CDR3 is built from 12 residues. This CDR3 reads CARSRVNYGYTF. Written as DNA, the CDR3 is TGTGCCCGCTCCCGGGTTAACTATGGCTACACCTTC. Supplemented by reference TRBV2 and TRBJ1-2, the full variable domain reads EPEVTQTPSHQVTQMGQEVILRCVPISNHLYFYWYRQILGQKVEFLVSFYNNEISEKSEIFDDQFSVERPDGSNFTLKIRSTKLEDSAMYFCARSRVNYGYTFGSGTRLTVV.

This clone has a single count. V and J are TRBV5-5 and TRBJ1-5; D gene unclear. This CDR3 spans 16 amino acids. Germline-derived CDR1 and CDR2 are SGHKS and YYEKEE (reference sequence). V was trimmed by 4 bases and J by 0 bases, leaving 14 bases between them. CDR3 DNA sequence: TGTGCCAGCAGCCCCAGTTTTCCCTATAGCAATCAGCCCCAGCATTTT. As protein: CASSPSFPYSNQPQHF.

V usage is TRBV28 and J usage is TRBJ1-2; no clear D. This CDR3 contains 12 residues. Germline V gene lookup returns CDR1 MDHEN and CDR2 SYDVKM. Trimming took off 8 bases at V and 6 bases at J, with 13 bases between the two ends. CDR3 in DNA: TGTGCCAGCTCCATAATGACGCATGGCTACACCTTC. Encoded protein: CASSIMTHGYTF.

J is TRBJ2-2 and V is TRBV7-2, with D hard to call. The length of the CDR3 is 12 residues. Trimming stripped 4 bases from V and 6 bases from J, with 6 bases between. CDR1 and CDR2 from the germline V gene are SGHTA and FQGNSA. The CDR3 region is CASSSRAGELFF. DNA for the CDR3: TGTGCCAGCAGCTCCCGTGCCGGGGAGCTGTTTTTT.

The chain joins TRBV29-1 to TRBJ2-7; 10 nucleotides line up with TRBD1. CDR3 length: 14 residues. Germline values: CDR1 SQVTM, CDR2 ANQGSEA. The J segment lost 2 bases and the V segment lost 7 bases, leaving 8 bases of the junction unmatched. Written as DNA, the CDR3 is TGCAGCGCGTCCCGGGACAGGGGCACCTACGAGCAGTACTTC. This sequence encodes CSASRDRGTYEQYF.

This chain uses TRBV28 with TRBJ2-5, with TRBD2 matching over 7 bases. Germline V gives CDR1 MDHEN, CDR2 SYDVKM. Germline trimming cut 2 bases from V and 4 bases from J; bases unmatched to any gene: 4. The CDR3 is made up of 14 amino acids. The CDR3 spells CASSLRGSRETQYF. The DNA for the CDR3 is TGTGCCAGCAGTTTACGCGGGAGTAGAGAGACCCAGTACTTC.

The CDR3 DNA is TGTGCCAGCAGTTTACAGGGGGCCCTCTACAATGAGCAGTTCTTC. It yields the protein CASSLQGALYNEQFF. V gene TRBV11-2 combines with J gene TRBJ2-1, with 9 positions matching TRBD1. The CDR3 is 15 residues long. The V and J ends lost 6 bases and 3 bases, in that order; junction bases with no gene match: 6. Germline V gene data show CDR1 as SGHAT and CDR2 as FQNNGV.

The rearrangement links TRBV30 to TRBJ2-1; 7 nucleotides align to TRBD2. The CDR3 spans 13 residues. V shed 0 bases, J shed 6 bases, and the junction held 2 bases outside the gene matches. Germline values: CDR1 GTSNPN, CDR2 SVGIG (reference sequence). The CDR3 loop reads CAWSVGGFNEQFF. CDR3 DNA: TGTGCCTGGAGTGTGGGAGGGTTCAATGAGCAGTTCTTC.

V usage is TRBV6-5 and J usage is TRBJ2-2; D possibly matches TRBD1 or TRBD2 (6 bases each). Germline-derived CDR1 and CDR2 are MNHEY and SVGAGI. This CDR3 is built from 15 residues. The germline V and J ends were trimmed by 2 bases and 6 bases, with 13 bases remaining between them. CDR3 loop: CASSYRGVRAGELFF. The CDR3 bases are TGTGCCAGCAGTTACAGGGGGGTCCGGGCCGGGGAGCTGTTTTTT.

The chain joins TRBV5-1 to TRBJ2-5, with D unresolved. The CDR3 sequence is 14 residues long. CDR1 is SGHRS and CDR2 is YFSETQ in the germline V gene. The germline V and J ends were trimmed by 1 base and 2 bases, with 9 bases remaining between them. This CDR3 is CASSLRGTQETQYF. CDR3 nucleotide sequence: TGCGCCAGCAGCTTGCGTGGAACTCAAGAGACCCAGTACTTC.

V usage is TRBV30 and J usage is TRBJ1-1; D is ambiguous. Germline CDR1 and CDR2: GTSNPN and SVGIG (reference sequence). The CDR3 spans 12 residues. The V end was cut by 3 bases, the J end by 10 bases, with 15 bases between. CDR3 sequence reads: CAWRSTGSGAFF. The CDR3 DNA reads TGTGCCTGGAGATCAACGGGGTCTGGAGCTTTCTTT.

The CDR3 region is CASSPRGNQPQHF. For the CDR3, the DNA is TGCGCCAGCTCCCCCAGGGGGAATCAGCCCCAGCATTTT. The rearrangement uses TRBV5-1 and TRBJ1-5, with 7 bases fitting TRBD1. J lost 4 bases, V lost 7 bases, and 5 bases had no gene match. The CDR3 totals 13 residues. Germline values: CDR1 SGHRS, CDR2 YFSETQ.

This clone was seen once. The chain uses TRBV6-1 and TRBJ2-7, with D hard to call. Trimming removed 5 bases at V and 6 bases at J, with 8 bases between. This CDR3 region has 11 residues. Germline V gene data show CDR1 as MNHNS and CDR2 as SASEGT. CDR3 sequence: CASSSSSEQYF. As DNA, the CDR3 is TGTGCCAGCAGTTCCTCTAGCGAGCAGTACTTC.

This chain connects TRBV19 to TRBJ2-2; D perhaps matches TRBD1 (5 bases). The CDR3 sequence is 18 residues long. V was pared by 8 bases and J by 0 bases, with 22 bases between. In germline, CDR1 is LNHDA, CDR2 SQIVND (reference sequence). As DNA, the CDR3 is TGTGCCAGTCGCCGGCAGGGAATAGGTCACCCGAACACCGGGGAGCTGTTTTTT. The encoded protein is CASRRQGIGHPNTGELFF. The complete variable domain, with remaining parts taken from reference TRBV19 and TRBJ2-2, reads DGGITQSPKYLFRKEGQNVTLSCEQNLNHDAMYWYRQDPGQGLRLIYYSQIVNDFQKGDIAEGYSVSREKKESFPLTVTSAQKNPTAFYLCASRRQGIGHPNTGELFFGEGSRLTVL.